These 26 T cell receptor beta chains share one sample of origin, sequenced in a study of OX40 agonist ivuxolimab in advanced cancers. This table comes from immunoSEQ multiplex PCR, and its TCRdb copy is limited to in-frame clones, with some not included. This sample has some 33,000 clones, with 82% found just once. The sequenced sample was CD4+ or CD8+ T cells sorted from blood, obtained in a trial of the OX40 agonist ivuxolimab. All receptors derive from an adult with an advanced solid tumor such as melanoma, head and neck, liver or kidney cancer.

The chain combines TRBV4-3 with TRBJ2-5, with 7 bases matching TRBD1. With 9 bases clipped from V and 2 bases from J, the junction kept 18 bases outside the gene matches. CDR3 size: 17 residues. The germline V gene encodes CDR1 LGHNA and CDR2 YSLEER. CDR3: CARQTTRAQGRQETQYF. DNA for the CDR3: TGCGCCAGACAAACTACCAGGGCACAGGGGCGACAAGAGACCCAGTACTTC.

The table lists this clone with a few counts. This rearrangement joins TRBV7-8 to TRBJ1-2; 9 bases line up with TRBD1. The trim removed 1 base at V and 8 bases at J, leaving 5 bases unmatched. The CDR3 loop spans 14 amino acids. The germline V gene has CDR1 SGHVS and CDR2 FQNEAQ. The CDR3 spells CASSLEQGATGYTF. CDR3 in DNA: TGTGCCAGCAGCTTAGAACAGGGGGCGACCGGCTACACCTTC.

V gene TRBV7-9 combines with J gene TRBJ1-1, with D unclear. The CDR3 is made up of 17 amino acids. V was cut by 1 base and J by 0 bases, with 15 bases left in between. Germline CDR1 and CDR2: SEHNR and FQNEAQ (reference sequence). In DNA, the CDR3 is TGTGCCAGCAGCTTAGGACAACCAGGAAGCATGAACACTGAAGCTTTCTTT. Amino acid sequence: CASSLGQPGSMNTEAFF.

This chain uses TRBV7-6 with TRBJ1-3; D might be TRBD1 (5 bases). There are 14 residues in the CDR3. Germline values: CDR1 SGHVS, CDR2 FNYEAQ. V lost 2 bases to trimming and J lost 2 bases, with 7 bases between them. CDR3 in amino acids: CASSLTGTGNTIYF. The CDR3 region has the DNA TGTGCCAGCAGCTTAACAGGAACTGGAAACACCATATATTTT.

This clone was found once. The chain has TRBV9 and TRBJ2-2, with D tentatively TRBD2 (5 bases). The V and J ends lost 3 bases and 0 bases respectively, with 9 bases between them. CDR1 and CDR2 (germline): SGDLS, YYNGEE. There are 15 residues in the CDR3. The DNA of the CDR3 is TGTGCCAGCAGCGCCCGGGGTCCGAACACCGGGGAGCTGTTTTTT. Its protein product is CASSARGPNTGELFF.

The V call is TRBV4-1, the J call TRBJ2-1; 8 nucleotides line up with TRBD2. From germline, CDR1 is MGHRA and CDR2 YSYEKL. The CDR3 contains 17 residues. The junction had 4 bases not matched to a gene; V was cut back by 0 bases and J by 0 bases. The CDR3 DNA sequence: TGCGCCAGCAGCCAAGATACAAGCGGGAGCTCCTACAATGAGCAGTTCTTC. Protein product: CASSQDTSGSSYNEQFF.

J is TRBJ1-1 and V is TRBV29-1, with D perhaps matching TRBD1 (5 bases). The V gene's germline CDR1 is SQVTM and CDR2 ANQGSEA. Trimming pared 4 bases from V and 2 bases from J, leaving 11 bases between. The CDR3 consists of 13 residues. The CDR3 protein is CSVAGLPNTEAFF. CDR3 in DNA: TGCAGCGTTGCGGGACTCCCAAACACTGAAGCTTTCTTT.

The rearrangement links TRBV19 to TRBJ2-5, with 11 bases matching TRBD2. V shed 2 bases and J 7 bases; nucleotides not matched to a gene: 9. Looked up from germline, CDR1 is LNHDA and CDR2 is SQIVND (reference sequence). The CDR3 consists of 16 residues. The CDR3: CASSISGTSGSGTQYF. CDR3 DNA sequence: TGTGCCAGTAGTATATCCGGGACTAGCGGTTCGGGGACCCAGTACTTC.

V and J are TRBV18 and TRBJ2-1; 10 bases map to TRBD2. The CDR3 spans 19 residues. CDR1 KGHSH and CDR2 LQKENI come from the germline V gene. V gave up 3 bases and J gave up 1 base; unmatched junction bases: 12. The CDR3 loop is CASSPSSGRPSNSYNEQFF. For the CDR3, the DNA is TGTGCCAGCTCACCTTCTAGCGGGAGACCCTCTAATTCCTACAATGAGCAGTTCTTC.

The rearrangement links TRBV6-5 to TRBJ1-4; tentative D call: TRBD1 (6 bases). The CDR3 extends over 14 amino acids. Germline values: CDR1 MNHEY, CDR2 SVGAGI. Trimming shortened V by 6 bases and J by 7 bases, and 15 bases separated the two germline ends. The CDR3 spells CASSPGGGGEKLFF. DNA for the CDR3: TGTGCCAGCAGCCCGGGAGGGGGGGGTGAAAAACTGTTTTTT.

This clone was counted a single time. The rearrangement uses TRBV7-7 and TRBJ2-5, with 10 bases matching TRBD2. The closer fit of TRBJ2-7 to the DNA end suggests the J call may be wrong. Germline V gene lookup returns CDR1 SSHAT and CDR2 FNYEAQ (reference sequence). The CDR3 has 18 amino acids. The CDR3 loop reads CASSFRDPAGGPTYEQYF. CDR3 DNA: TGTGCCAGCAGCTTTCGAGATCCAGCGGGAGGGCCTACCTACGAGCAGTACTTC.

This chain joins TRBV7-8 and TRBJ2-7, with a weak D call TRBD2 (5 bases). This CDR3 has 14 amino acids. The germline V gene encodes CDR1 SGHVS and CDR2 FQNEAQ. The V and J ends lost 6 bases and 2 bases respectively, with 14 bases between them. CDR3 protein: CASRPPGMAYEQYF. CDR3 in DNA: TGTGCCAGCAGACCCCCCGGGATGGCCTACGAGCAGTACTTC.

The rearrangement joins TRBV19 to TRBJ1-5; 8 bases map to TRBD1. Trimming cost V 3 bases and J 7 bases; bases outside gene matches: 8. The CDR3 contains 15 residues. Germline V gives CDR1 LNHDA, CDR2 SQIVND (reference sequence). The CDR3 protein is CASSMGGQGGQPQHF. CDR3 nucleotide sequence: TGTGCCAGTAGTATGGGAGGACAGGGAGGACAGCCCCAGCATTTT.

Comment on this clone: A read error may produce the germline difference seen at one junction end. The chain is built from TRBV19 and TRBJ2-2, with D perhaps being TRBD1 or TRBD2 (5 bases each). CDR3 size: 15 residues. Germline CDR1 is LNHDA and CDR2 is SQIVND (reference sequence). This CDR3 reads CASSPDSWGTGELFF. CDR3 nucleotide sequence: TGTGCTAGTAGTCCAGACTCATGGGGGACCGGGGAGCTGTTTTTT.

This clone has a single count. The V gene is TRBV6-5, the J gene TRBJ2-1; 13 bases match TRBD2. J gave up 5 bases and V 7 bases, and 5 bases lay outside the gene matches. The CDR3 has 15 amino acids. Germline V CDR1 and CDR2: MNHEY, SVGAGI. In nucleotides, the CDR3 is TGTGCCAGCAACCCCGGACTAGCGGGGGACAATGAGCAGTTCTTC. The encoded protein is CASNPGLAGDNEQFF.

The chain carries TRBV5-4 and TRBJ2-5; tentatively, D is TRBD1 (6 bases). This CDR3 is built from 15 residues. Germline V CDR1 and CDR2: SGHNT, YYREEE (reference sequence). The germline V and J ends were trimmed by 0 bases and 4 bases, with 13 bases remaining between them. As DNA, the CDR3 is TGTGCCAGCAGCTTGGGGCAGGGGTCGCGAGAGACCCAGTACTTC. It yields the protein CASSLGQGSRETQYF.

The chain has TRBV6-1 and TRBJ1-1, with D maybe TRBD1 (5 bases). The V gene lost 4 bases and the J gene lost 1 base, with 10 bases spanning the gap. The CDR3 covers 14 residues. Germline CDR1 reads MNHNS; CDR2 reads SASEGT. The CDR3 region has the DNA TGTGCCAGCAGTGGGGGACGCTGGAACACTGAAGCTTTCTTT. It translates to CASSGGRWNTEAFF.

This clone came up a few times. J is TRBJ1-5 and V is TRBV2; D is possibly TRBD1 (5 bases). Germline CDR1 reads SNHLY; CDR2 reads FYNNEI. V gave up 0 bases and J gave up 11 bases, with 17 bases separating them. The CDR3 length is 15 residues. The chain's CDR3 is CASSEAGQGGWAQHF. The DNA of the CDR3 is TGTGCCAGCAGTGAAGCTGGGCAGGGTGGCTGGGCCCAGCATTTT. Complete variable domain (other parts from reference TRBV2 and TRBJ1-5): EPEVTQTPSHQVTQMGQEVILRCVPISNHLYFYWYRQILGQKVEFLVSFYNNEISEKSEIFDDQFSVERPDGSNFTLKIRSTKLEDSAMYFCASSEAGQGGWAQHFGDGTRLSIL.

This chain joins TRBV28 and TRBJ2-3; TRBD2 matches at 9 bases. Germline loops: CDR1 MDHEN, CDR2 SYDVKM. Trimming took 4 bases from V and 5 from J; bases not matched to a gene: 10. The CDR3 sequence is 16 residues long. CDR3 amino acids: CASSSQAAGGLDTQYF. The CDR3 bases are TGTGCCAGCAGTTCCCAGGCGGCGGGGGGGCTAGATACGCAGTATTTT.

The CDR3, as DNA: TGTGCCAGCAGCTCCCAACTCGGCGGGGGGACAGATACGCAGTATTTT. Translating gives CASSSQLGGGTDTQYF. The chain has TRBV11-2 and TRBJ2-3, with TRBD2 identical over 8 bases. Germline loops: CDR1 SGHAT, CDR2 FQNNGV. The CDR3 length is 16 residues. Losses at the gene ends were 4 bases for V and 3 bases for J; bases not matched to a gene: 9.

The chain combines TRBV7-6 with TRBJ1-3; 10 bases are a match to TRBD1. Per germline, CDR1 SGHVS and CDR2 FNYEAQ. The CDR3 loop spans 19 amino acids. With 2 bases clipped from V and 0 bases from J, the junction kept 10 bases outside the gene matches. In nucleotides, the CDR3 is TGTGCCAGCAGCTTAAGAGCCGGGACAGGGGCCCACTCTGGAAACACCATATATTTT. As protein: CASSLRAGTGAHSGNTIYF.

J is TRBJ2-7 and V is TRBV5-5; D may correspond to TRBD1 or TRBD2 (5 bases each). CDR3 length equals 15 residues. Germline V CDR1 and CDR2: SGHKS, YYEKEE (reference sequence). Trimming cost V 0 bases and J 4 bases, with 14 bases left between them. CDR3 DNA: TGTGCCAGCAGCTTGGGCCTGGGGGAACAATACGAGCAGTACTTC. Its translation is CASSLGLGEQYEQYF.

The rearrangement links TRBV7-2 to TRBJ2-5; D uncertain. The J call may be incorrect, as the DNA end agrees better with TRBJ2-7. The CDR3 is made up of 15 amino acids. Germline CDR1 and CDR2: SGHTA and FQGNSA. CDR3 in amino acids: CASSSSWGSSYEQYF. CDR3 sequence (DNA): TGTGCCAGCAGCTCCTCCTGGGGAAGCTCCTACGAGCAGTACTTC.

The chain uses TRBV5-1 and TRBJ2-3, with 9 bases that match TRBD1. V shed 4 bases and J 5 bases; nucleotides not matched to a gene: 8. This CDR3 has 15 residues. The germline CDR1 and CDR2 sequences are SGHRS and YFSETQ. In DNA, the CDR3 is TGCGCCAGCAGCGTTACAGGGGGCGGAGGAGATACGCAGTATTTT. Translation: CASSVTGGGGDTQYF.

This clone was seen more than once but under ten times. The chain recombines TRBV7-2 with TRBJ1-2, with 7 bases aligning to TRBD1. J lost 3 bases, V lost 5 bases, and 9 bases had no gene match. This CDR3 is built from 15 residues. CDR1 SGHTA and CDR2 FQGNSA come from the germline V gene. CDR3 bases: TGTGCCAGCAGCCGGGGACAGCTAAGGGACTATGGCTACACCTTC. Its translation: CASSRGQLRDYGYTF.

V and J are TRBV6-1 and TRBJ2-7; D call uncertain. Germline loops: CDR1 MNHNS, CDR2 SASEGT. V was shortened by 9 bases and J by 2 bases, with 11 bases between the two germline ends. The CDR3 is 12 residues long. DNA of the CDR3: TGTGCCAGTTTCGCAGAGACCTACGAGCAGTACTTC. It specifies CASFAETYEQYF.